This T cell receptor beta chain is from a study of blood T cell repertoires in COVID-19. The overall study: The origin of the acute and convalescent COVID-19 samples was the United States, Italy and Spain. In each case, the material was cDNA or gDNA derived from T cells, B-cell-depleted T cells, or PBMCs.

CDR1 SGHAT and CDR2 FQNNGV come from the germline V gene. The V end lost 10 bases, the J end lost 3 bases, and 13 bases lay between the germline ends. The CDR3 loop spans 12 amino acids. Original processing methods: Amplification with reference gene primers provided the estimates of nucleated cell counts. Data came from immunoSEQ multiplex PCR; TCRdb stores just in-frame clones and leaves some out. That table furnishes V, J and clone size, whereas the DNA furnished D and trimming. The repertoire holds 270,000 or so clones, approximately 80% seen once, with roughly 8.6% in the top ten. Material: peripheral blood. The genes are TRBV11-2 and TRBJ2-7, with TRBD1 as a possible D gene (5 bases). The origin of this receptor is a human donor in a cohort sampled during active COVID-19. The CDR3 loop is CATKSDSYEQYF. The CDR3 DNA reads TGTGCCACCAAGAGTGACAGCTACGAGCAGTACTTC.